One sample yielded the 7 T cell receptor beta chains listed below, sequenced in a study of shared clonotypes between healthy human individuals. TCRdb's table, derived via immunoSEQ multiplex PCR, lists solely in-frame clones and lacks some. The sample has over 1.5 million clones, 95% to 99% seen once; the top ten hold about 0.42%. The sequenced material came from naive CD4+ T cells sorted from blood. Specified subset: CD45RA+ positively selected. These receptors originate from a man aged 30-40 years in good health.

The chain recombines TRBV14 with TRBJ2-1; the D is unclear. From germline, CDR1 is SGHDN and CDR2 FVKESK. The CDR3 loop spans 15 amino acids. The V gene lost 6 bases and the J gene lost 0 bases, with 12 bases spanning the gap. The CDR3 spells CASSQSGFSYNEQFF. The CDR3 region has the DNA TGTGCCAGCAGTCAATCGGGTTTCTCCTACAATGAGCAGTTCTTC.

This clone was seen a few times. The CDR3 DNA is TGTGCCAGCTCACCAGGGCAGTGGGAAAAACTGTTTTTT. Protein product: CASSPGQWEKLFF. V and J are TRBV18 and TRBJ1-4; D ambiguous. The CDR3 length is 13 residues. From germline, CDR1 is KGHSH and CDR2 LQKENI. The V gene lost 2 bases and the J gene lost 8 bases, with 9 bases spanning the gap.

This clone was seen more than once but under ten times. Other nucleotide sequences from this sample produce the same CDR3. This chain links TRBV2 with TRBJ1-5; no clear D. This CDR3 comprises 13 residues. CDR1 SNHLY and CDR2 FYNNEI come from the germline V gene. V lost 3 bases and J 2 bases, leaving 5 bases between the germline ends. CDR3 sequence: CASSDRGNQPQHF. In DNA form, the CDR3 reads TGTGCCAGCAGTGATCGGGGCAATCAGCCCCAGCATTTT.

This sequence joins TRBV5-1 and TRBJ2-7, with 8 bases fitting TRBD2. The CDR3 is 17 residues long. Germline V gene lookup returns CDR1 SGHRS and CDR2 YFSETQ. With 0 bases clipped from V and 2 bases from J, the junction kept 10 bases outside the gene matches. CDR3 protein: CASSLEALAGRTYEQYF. The CDR3 nucleotides are TGCGCCAGCAGCTTGGAGGCCCTAGCGGGTAGGACCTACGAGCAGTACTTC.

The V call is TRBV27, the J call TRBJ2-7, with D possibly being TRBD1 (5 bases). Trimming removed 3 bases at V and 2 bases at J, with 11 bases between. The CDR3 has 14 amino acids. Per the germline V gene, CDR1 is MNHEY and CDR2 is SMNVEV (reference sequence). The CDR3 protein is CASSFQAGTYEQYF. CDR3 in DNA: TGTGCCAGCAGTTTCCAAGCAGGGACCTACGAGCAGTACTTC.

A word on this clone: This specimen includes other DNA sequences encoding the same CDR3. The V call is TRBV5-4, the J call TRBJ2-3; possible D gene TRBD2, 5 bases. This CDR3 region has 15 residues. Looked up from germline, CDR1 is SGHNT and CDR2 is YYREEE (reference sequence). V was pared by 0 bases and J by 0 bases, with 8 bases between. CDR3 nucleotides: TGTGCCAGCAGCTTGGGGCTAGCTAGCACAGATACGCAGTATTTT. Amino acid sequence: CASSLGLASTDTQYF.

In its sample, this clone was seen once. The chain has TRBV2 and TRBJ1-3, with 8 bases lining up with TRBD1. V dropped 5 bases and J dropped 2; count of bases not matched to a gene: 5. This CDR3 contains 15 residues. The germline gives CDR1 SNHLY, CDR2 FYNNEI. As DNA, the CDR3 is TGTGCCAGCAGTCTGACAGGGGCCGCTGGAAACACCATATATTTT. Translation: CASSLTGAAGNTIYF.